This TCR beta chain was captured by sequencing in a study of T cells in Graves' hyperthyroidism and ophthalmopathy. This clonotype has ten or more counts. Amplification of TCR beta CDR3 regions was performed using RNA transcripts as template. Carried out on the TCR CDR3, a first-round RT-PCR used the HTBI primer set. TCRdb analysed the multiplex PCR reads with MiXCR anew, one entry per CDR3 protein. The table has some 760,000 distinct CDR3 sequences, approximately 14% seen once; the top ten hold about a tenth. Trimming stripped 4 bases from V and 5 bases from J, with 11 bases between. This CDR3 has 12 amino acids. Germline V gene sequence: CDR1 SQVTM, CDR2 ANQGSEA.

This clonotype originated in a woman in her late teens or twenties with Graves' hyperthyroidism. The V gene is TRBV29-1, the J gene TRBJ1-1, with D perhaps TRBD1 (6 bases). Sequencing input: blood. The CDR3 is CSVGGGATEAFF. CDR3 bases: TGCAGCGTTGGTGGGGGCGCGACTGAAGCTTTCTTT.